Below, one T cell receptor (beta chain) is given with its context. Original handling: Amplifying reference gene primers gave estimates of nucleated cell counts. Here immunoSEQ multiplex PCR was the method, and the copy in TCRdb shows in-frame clones only, minus some. V and J calls and clone size are given by that table; D and trimming were obtained from the DNA. The table has 200,000 or so clones, 60% to 85% seen once. Losses at the gene ends were 5 bases for V and 4 bases for J; bases not matched to a gene: 4. Per the germline V gene, CDR1 is MNHEY and CDR2 is SVGAGI. This CDR3 is built from 15 residues. This sample is part of a study of blood T cell repertoires in COVID-19.

The V gene is TRBV6-5, the J gene TRBJ2-3; TRBD2 aligns across 12 bases. Sequenced input: peripheral blood. The source is a man aged 60-69 years with active or convalescent COVID-19. CDR3 loop: CASSLAGGPADTQYF. In DNA form, the CDR3 reads TGTGCCAGCAGTCTAGCGGGAGGGCCGGCAGATACGCAGTATTTT.